The next 21 T cell receptor beta chains were all read from a single sample in a study of T cell responses to AZD1222 COVID-19 vaccine. The repertoire was sequenced with immunoSEQ multiplex PCR; TCRdb's copy has only in-frame clones and lacks some. The profile covers roughly 180,000 clones, with around 90% appearing a single time and 0.49% taken by the ten largest. Sequences were derived from peripheral blood, sampled on day 0 of AZD1222 vaccination. These receptors were collected from an adult in good health.

The chain links TRBV14 to TRBJ2-7; 9 bases line up with TRBD2. V lost 4 bases to trimming and J lost 4 bases; unmatched junction nucleotides: 11. The V gene's germline CDR1 is SGHDN and CDR2 FVKESK. The CDR3 runs 16 residues. Here the CDR3 reads CASSLGLASIGYEQYF. The CDR3 nucleotides are TGTGCCAGCAGCCTGGGACTAGCATCCATCGGGTACGAGCAGTACTTC.

In its sample, this clone was seen once. The CDR3, as DNA: TGTGCCAGCAGCTTAAGGACGGATTCGTACGGGACAGAAGGCAATGAGCAGTTCTTC. Its protein product is CASSLRTDSYGTEGNEQFF. The chain employs TRBV11-3 and TRBJ2-1; 7 bases agree with TRBD1. Trimming removed 2 bases from V and 6 bases from J; junction bases left unmatched: 19. The CDR3 has 19 residues. Germline V gene lookup returns CDR1 SGHNT and CDR2 YENEEA.

The CDR3 is CASSYSKEGNQPQHF. The CDR3 nucleotides are TGTGCCAGCAGTTACTCGAAAGAGGGCAATCAGCCCCAGCATTTT. This chain uses TRBV6-5 with TRBJ1-5, with D uncertain. In germline, CDR1 is MNHEY, CDR2 SVGAGI. The CDR3 is made up of 15 amino acids. Trimming shortened V by 0 bases and J by 2 bases, and 8 bases separated the two germline ends.

This clone was detected a few times. The V call is TRBV2, the J call TRBJ2-7; 8 bases map to TRBD1. Germline V gene sequence: CDR1 SNHLY, CDR2 FYNNEI. V lost 10 bases to trimming and J lost 0 bases; unmatched junction nucleotides: 5. The CDR3 consists of 13 residues. The CDR3 sequence is CAIRQGLSYEQYF. The CDR3 DNA follows: TGTGCCATCAGACAGGGGCTCTCCTACGAGCAGTACTTC.

The chain employs TRBV19 and TRBJ2-5; 7 bases map to TRBD2. CDR3 size: 15 residues. V was pared by 3 bases and J by 5 bases, with 9 bases of the junction left unmatched. CDR1 is LNHDA and CDR2 is SQIVND in the germline V gene (reference sequence). CDR3 residues: CASSIVGGPSETQYF. CDR3 in DNA: TGTGCCAGTAGTATCGTGGGAGGGCCCTCGGAGACCCAGTACTTC.

This clone has a handful of counts. J is TRBJ2-2 and V is TRBV7-2; D unclear. The CDR3 has 14 amino acids. Trimming shortened V by 5 bases and J by 1 base, and 8 bases separated the two germline ends. Germline-derived CDR1 and CDR2 are SGHTA and FQGNSA. CDR3 residues: CASSDGVNTGELFF. CDR3 coding DNA: TGTGCCAGCAGCGACGGCGTGAACACCGGGGAGCTGTTTTTT.

The chain joins TRBV24-1 to TRBJ1-2; 8 bases fit TRBD1. V shed 5 bases, J shed 0 bases, and the junction held 4 bases outside the gene matches. The germline V gene encodes CDR1 KGHDR and CDR2 SFDVKD. This CDR3 is built from 15 residues. CDR3 loop: CATSGQGSANYGYTF. CDR3 nucleotide sequence: TGTGCCACCAGTGGACAGGGGAGCGCTAACTATGGCTACACCTTC.

The V and J genes are TRBV5-5 and TRBJ2-7; D may correspond to TRBD1 or TRBD2 (5 bases each). From germline, CDR1 is SGHKS and CDR2 YYEKEE (reference sequence). CDR3 length: 17 amino acids. V dropped 4 bases and J dropped 0 bases, with 20 bases sitting between them. The DNA for the CDR3 is TGTGCCAGCAGCCGTCTGGCCGGGACGATAAGCTCCTACGAGCAGTACTTC. Translation: CASSRLAGTISSYEQYF. The whole variable domain, remainder taken from reference TRBV5-5 and TRBJ2-7, is DAGVTQSPTHLIKTRGQQVTLRCSPISGHKSVSWYQQVLGQGPQFIFQYYEKEERGRGNFPDRFSARQFPNYSSELNVNALLLGDSALYLCASSRLAGTISSYEQYFGPGTRLTVT.

The V gene is TRBV5-1, the J gene TRBJ2-7, with D possibly TRBD1 on 6 matching bases. Trimming took off 2 bases at V and 0 bases at J, with 12 bases between the two ends. This CDR3 contains 15 residues. Germline loops: CDR1 SGHRS, CDR2 YFSETQ. This chain's CDR3 is CASSLQGMSSYEQYF. The CDR3 region has the DNA TGCGCCAGCAGCTTACAGGGTATGAGCTCCTACGAGCAGTACTTC.

The chain links TRBV7-9 to TRBJ2-7; perhaps D is TRBD1 or TRBD2 (6 bases each). The CDR3 contains 16 residues. V dropped 5 bases and J dropped 4 bases, with 21 bases sitting between them. Germline CDR1 SEHNR, CDR2 FQNEAQ (reference sequence). The CDR3, as DNA: TGTGCCAGCAGCCGCGGTGGGGGGCGCATAGAGTACGAGCAGTACTTC. Translation gives CASSRGGGRIEYEQYF.

The CDR3, as DNA: TGTGCCCGCCCTTTGGGCAGGGAATTTACTAGCACAGATACGCAGTATTTT. Protein sequence: CARPLGREFTSTDTQYF. The genes are TRBV21-1 and TRBJ2-3; no check of the table's D call, TRBD1, against the DNA was made. TRBV21-1 is labeled a pseudogene. CDR3 length: 17 residues.

The gene calls are TRBV7-9 and TRBJ1-1; 7 bases line up with TRBD1. The germline gives CDR1 SEHNR, CDR2 FQNEAQ (reference sequence). The V gene end was trimmed by 1 base and the J gene end by 5 bases; junction bases not matched to a gene: 4. The CDR3 is 14 residues long. The CDR3 sequence: CASSLEGAETEAFF. CDR3 nucleotides: TGTGCCAGCAGCTTAGAGGGGGCGGAAACTGAAGCTTTCTTT.

The chain links TRBV28 to TRBJ2-1, with 8 positions matching TRBD2. The CDR3 has 17 residues. V shed 3 bases, J shed 7 bases, and the junction held 14 bases outside the gene matches. Germline assignment: CDR1 MDHEN and CDR2 SYDVKM. This chain's CDR3 is CASSFPIAGPPGNEQFF. DNA for the CDR3: TGTGCCAGCAGTTTTCCCATAGCGGGGCCGCCGGGGAATGAGCAGTTCTTC.

The chain carries TRBV3-1 (or the pseudogene TRBV3-2) and TRBJ2-4, with D possibly matching TRBD1 (6 bases). The germline V gene encodes CDR1 LGHDT and CDR2 YNNKEL (reference sequence). The CDR3 runs to 14 residues. V lost 4 bases and J 7 bases, leaving 14 bases between the germline ends. For the CDR3, the DNA is TGTGCCAGCAGCCCGTCACAGGGTTCGAACATTCAGTACTTC. It codes for CASSPSQGSNIQYF.

V and J are TRBV7-2 and TRBJ1-2; D is unresolved. The CDR3 loop spans 13 amino acids. V was cut by 1 base and J by 3 bases, with 6 bases left in between. The germline CDR1 and CDR2 sequences are SGHTA and FQGNSA. As DNA, the CDR3 is TGTGCCAGCAGCTTAGAGGGTTACTATGGCTACACCTTC. Its translation is CASSLEGYYGYTF.

This clone was detected only a few times. V is TRBV4-1 and J is TRBJ1-4, with D perhaps TRBD1 (5 bases). Germline V gives CDR1 MGHRA, CDR2 YSYEKL. This CDR3 comprises 17 residues. The V and J ends lost 0 bases and 3 bases respectively, with 14 bases between them. The CDR3 is CASSQDIQAVANEKLFF. Here the CDR3 DNA reads TGCGCCAGCAGCCAAGATATACAGGCGGTAGCTAATGAAAAACTGTTTTTT.

This chain uses TRBV5-6 with TRBJ1-2; D unclear. From germline, CDR1 is SGHDT and CDR2 YYEEEE. V was cut by 4 bases and J by 2 bases, with 12 bases left in between. The CDR3 has 14 amino acids. As DNA, the CDR3 is TGTGCCAGCAGCCGGTCGGACGGGAACTATGGCTACACCTTC. It translates to CASSRSDGNYGYTF.

V and J are TRBV28 and TRBJ2-5; D uncertain. This CDR3 comprises 13 residues. V was clipped by 8 bases and J by 9 bases, with 19 bases between them. CDR1 and CDR2 from the germline V gene are MDHEN and SYDVKM. The CDR3 DNA sequence: TGTGCCAGCGGAACATATGACTCCACCCCCCAGTACTTC. Its protein product is CASGTYDSTPQYF.

The chain is built from TRBV4-1 and TRBJ2-7; 13 nucleotides align to TRBD2. Trimming took 1 base from V and 6 from J; bases not matched to a gene: 6. The germline gives CDR1 MGHRA, CDR2 YSYEKL. This CDR3 contains 16 residues. The CDR3 spells CASSQATSGRLAEQYF. As DNA, the CDR3 is TGCGCCAGCAGCCAAGCGACTAGCGGGAGGTTGGCCGAGCAGTACTTC.

The J gene is TRBJ2-2, the V gene TRBV5-1, with a possible D match to TRBD1 (6 bases). Trimming removed 3 bases from V and 1 base from J, with 10 bases in between. Per the germline V gene, CDR1 is SGHRS and CDR2 is YFSETQ. This CDR3 has 15 residues. The CDR3 loop is CASSSQTGNTGELFF. The CDR3 DNA follows: TGCGCCAGCAGCTCACAGACAGGGAACACCGGGGAGCTGTTTTTT.

This clone came up a few times. One end of the junction fails to match germline, which may point to a read error. The chain uses TRBV5-6 and TRBJ1-4, with a possible D match to TRBD1 (5 bases). The CDR3 spans 13 residues. From germline, CDR1 is SGHDT and CDR2 YYEEEE. In DNA form, the CDR3 reads TGTGCCAGCAGCTCCGGGACGAGTGAAAGACTGTTTTTT. Its translation is CASSSGTSERLFF.